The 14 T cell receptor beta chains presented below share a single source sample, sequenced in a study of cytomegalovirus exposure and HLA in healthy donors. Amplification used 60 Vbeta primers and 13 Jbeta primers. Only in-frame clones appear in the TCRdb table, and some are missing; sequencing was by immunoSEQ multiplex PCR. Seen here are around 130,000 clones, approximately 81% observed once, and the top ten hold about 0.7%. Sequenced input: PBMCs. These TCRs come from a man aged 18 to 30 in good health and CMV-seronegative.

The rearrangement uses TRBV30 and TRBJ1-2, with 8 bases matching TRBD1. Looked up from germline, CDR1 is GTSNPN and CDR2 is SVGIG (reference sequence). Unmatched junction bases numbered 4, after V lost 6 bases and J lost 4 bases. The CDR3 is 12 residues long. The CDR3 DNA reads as TGTGCCTGCCGGGGGACAGGCTATGGCTACACCTTC. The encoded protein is CACRGTGYGYTF.

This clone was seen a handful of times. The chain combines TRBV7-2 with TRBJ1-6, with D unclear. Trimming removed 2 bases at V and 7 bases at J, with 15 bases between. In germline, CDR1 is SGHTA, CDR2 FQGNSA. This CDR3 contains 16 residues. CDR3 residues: CASSLSFFTGNSPLHF. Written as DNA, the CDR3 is TGTGCCAGCAGCTTATCATTTTTCACGGGGAATTCACCCCTCCACTTT.

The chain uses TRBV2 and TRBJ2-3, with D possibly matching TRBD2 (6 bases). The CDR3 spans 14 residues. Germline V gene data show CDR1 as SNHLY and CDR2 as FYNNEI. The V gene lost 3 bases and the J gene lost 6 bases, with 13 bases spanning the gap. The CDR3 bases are TGTGCCAGCAGTGACCTGGAGGGGCGGGATACGCAGTATTTT. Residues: CASSDLEGRDTQYF.

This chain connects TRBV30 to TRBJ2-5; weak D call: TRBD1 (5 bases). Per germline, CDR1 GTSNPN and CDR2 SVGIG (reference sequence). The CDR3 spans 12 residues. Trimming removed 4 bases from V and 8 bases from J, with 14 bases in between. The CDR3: CAWTRASETQYF. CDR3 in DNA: TGTGCCTGGACCAGGGCATCGGAAACCCAGTACTTC.

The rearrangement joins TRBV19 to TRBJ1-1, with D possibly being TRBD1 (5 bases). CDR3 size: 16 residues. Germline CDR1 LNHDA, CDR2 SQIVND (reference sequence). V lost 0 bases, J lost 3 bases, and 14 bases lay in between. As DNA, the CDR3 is TGTGCCAGTAGTATAGAGGCAGGCAGGGATTACACTGAAGCTTTCTTT. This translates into CASSIEAGRDYTEAFF.

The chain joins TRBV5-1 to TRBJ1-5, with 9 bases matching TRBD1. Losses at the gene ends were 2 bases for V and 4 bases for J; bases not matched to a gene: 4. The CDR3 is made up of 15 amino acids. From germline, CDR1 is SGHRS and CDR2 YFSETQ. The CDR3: CASSLGTGMNQPQHF. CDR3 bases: TGCGCCAGCAGCTTAGGGACAGGGATGAATCAGCCCCAGCATTTT.

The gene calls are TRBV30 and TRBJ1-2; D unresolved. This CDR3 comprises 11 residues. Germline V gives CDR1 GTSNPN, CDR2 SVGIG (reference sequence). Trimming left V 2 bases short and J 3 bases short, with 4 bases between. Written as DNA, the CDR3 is TGTGCCTGGAGTCCGGACTATGGCTACACCTTC. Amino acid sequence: CAWSPDYGYTF.

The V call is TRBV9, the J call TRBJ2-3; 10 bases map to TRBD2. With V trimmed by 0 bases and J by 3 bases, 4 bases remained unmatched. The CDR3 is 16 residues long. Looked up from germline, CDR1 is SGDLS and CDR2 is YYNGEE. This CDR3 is CASSVGVSGGTDTQYF. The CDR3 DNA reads TGTGCCAGCAGCGTAGGGGTTAGCGGGGGGACAGATACGCAGTATTTT.

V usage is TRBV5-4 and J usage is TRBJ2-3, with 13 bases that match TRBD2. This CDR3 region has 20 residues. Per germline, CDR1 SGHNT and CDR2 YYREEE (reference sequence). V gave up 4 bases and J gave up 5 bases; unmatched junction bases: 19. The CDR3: CASSPGLAGAVEYSLDTQYF. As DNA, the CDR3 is TGTGCCAGCAGCCCTGGACTAGCGGGGGCGGTAGAATATTCTTTAGATACGCAGTATTTT.

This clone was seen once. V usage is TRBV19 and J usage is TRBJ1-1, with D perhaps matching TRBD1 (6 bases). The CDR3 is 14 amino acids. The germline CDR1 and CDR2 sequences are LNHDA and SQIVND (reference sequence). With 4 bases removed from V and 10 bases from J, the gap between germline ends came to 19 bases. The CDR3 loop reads CASSKGSQGVLAFF. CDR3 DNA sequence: TGTGCCAGTAGTAAGGGGTCACAGGGAGTTTTAGCTTTCTTT.

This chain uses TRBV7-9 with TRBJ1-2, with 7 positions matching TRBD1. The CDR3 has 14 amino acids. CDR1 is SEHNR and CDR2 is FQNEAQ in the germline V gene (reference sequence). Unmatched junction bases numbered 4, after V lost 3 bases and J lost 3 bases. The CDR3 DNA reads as TGTGCCAGCAGCTTTCCAGGGGGAGACTATGGCTACACCTTC. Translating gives CASSFPGGDYGYTF.

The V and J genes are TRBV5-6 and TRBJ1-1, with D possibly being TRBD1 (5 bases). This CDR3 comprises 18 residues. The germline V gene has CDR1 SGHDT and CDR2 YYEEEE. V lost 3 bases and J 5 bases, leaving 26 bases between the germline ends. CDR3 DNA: TGTGCCAGCAGCTGGAGGGGTCCCGTCCTACAGGTGGGAACTGAAGCTTTCTTT. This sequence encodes CASSWRGPVLQVGTEAFF.

The CDR3 spells CASSLAGSSYEQYF. The CDR3 coding sequence is TGTGCCAGCAGCTTAGCCGGTAGCTCCTACGAGCAGTACTTC. The chain couples TRBV7-3 to TRBJ2-7; D gene ambiguous. The CDR3 extends over 14 amino acids. Germline V gives CDR1 SGHTA, CDR2 FQGTGA. V lost 2 bases to trimming and J lost 0 bases, with 8 bases between them.

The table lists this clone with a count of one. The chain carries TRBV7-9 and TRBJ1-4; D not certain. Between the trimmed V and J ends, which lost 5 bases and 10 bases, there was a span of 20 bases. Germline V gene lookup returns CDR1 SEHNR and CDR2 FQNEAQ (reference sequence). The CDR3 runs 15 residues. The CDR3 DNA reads TGTGCCAGCAGCCCCAGTGAGGGTGGAGAGAGAAAACTGTTTTTT. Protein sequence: CASSPSEGGERKLFF.